These 10 T cell receptor beta chains share one sample of origin, sequenced in a study of blood T cell repertoires in COVID-19. Libraries were prepared by immunoSEQ multiplex PCR; TCRdb keeps only in-frame clonotypes and omits some of them. The sample has roughly 380,000 clones; about 91% are singletons. The specimen was peripheral blood. These receptors came from a woman aged 40-49 years with COVID-19, enrolled during active disease.

With respect to this clone: This CDR3 is also generated by other DNA sequences in the sample. This chain joins TRBV6-2 or TRBV6-3 and TRBJ1-2, with 8 nucleotides matching TRBD1. After removal of 4 bases from V and 5 bases from J, the junction contained 3 bases not matched to a gene. CDR3 length: 13 amino acids. Germline-derived CDR1 and CDR2 are MNHEY and SVGEGT. The CDR3 nucleotides read TGTGCCAGCAGTTCGACAGGGGATTATGGCTACACCTTC. This codes for CASSSTGDYGYTF.

In DNA form, the CDR3 reads TGTGCCAGCAGCTTCCAAGAAGCCGGGACAGGGGAAGACTACACCTTC. Its protein product is CASSFQEAGTGEDYTF. The V call is TRBV7-9, the J call TRBJ1-2, with 10 bases fitting TRBD1. CDR3 length: 16 amino acids. From germline, CDR1 is SEHNR and CDR2 FQNEAQ (reference sequence). V trimming: 3 bases; J trimming: 10 bases; junction bases outside the gene matches: 14.

CDR3 nucleotides: TGCAGTGATCAGTCTACAGATACGCAGTATTTT. This gives the protein CSDQSTDTQYF. The chain has TRBV20-1 and TRBJ2-3, with D uncertain. Germline V CDR1 and CDR2: DFQATT, SNEGSKA (reference sequence). The CDR3 consists of 11 residues. The V and J ends lost 7 bases and 3 bases respectively, with 8 bases between them.

For the CDR3, the DNA is TGTGCCAGCAGTTTATGGCTGGGGACAGGGGGAACTTCACCCCTCCACTTT. Amino acid sequence: CASSLWLGTGGTSPLHF. This sequence joins TRBV27 and TRBJ1-6; 11 bases fit TRBD1. The CDR3 sequence is 17 residues long. Germline trimming cut 1 base from V and 9 bases from J; bases unmatched to any gene: 8. CDR1 MNHEY and CDR2 SMNVEV come from the germline V gene (reference sequence).

J is TRBJ2-5 and V is TRBV23-1, with 8 bases lining up with TRBD1. TRBV23-1 is labeled an ORF, and its function is uncertain. The junction had 9 bases not matched to a gene; V was cut back by 2 bases and J by 1 base. The length of the CDR3 is 17 residues. CDR3 nucleotides: TGCGCCAGCAGTCAAAAATTGACAGGGGTAGCCCAAGAGACCCAGTACTTC. Amino acids: CASSQKLTGVAQETQYF.

This chain links TRBV20-1 with TRBJ1-3; 9 bases match TRBD1. The germline V gene encodes CDR1 DFQATT and CDR2 SNEGSKA (reference sequence). The CDR3 is made up of 16 amino acids. V was pared by 3 bases and J by 0 bases, with 6 bases of the junction left unmatched. CDR3 DNA sequence: TGCAGTGCTAGTAGGACAGGGGACTACTCTGGAAACACCATATATTTT. Its translation is CSASRTGDYSGNTIYF.

The V and J genes are TRBV28 and TRBJ1-5, with D possibly matching TRBD1 (5 bases). The CDR3 is 14 amino acids. In germline, CDR1 is MDHEN, CDR2 SYDVKM. Trimming pared 10 bases from V and 5 bases from J, leaving 18 bases between. The CDR3, as DNA: TGTGCCACTAAGACTTCGACAGACTATCAGCCCCAGCATTTT. As protein: CATKTSTDYQPQHF.

The rearrangement uses TRBV13 and TRBJ2-6; 12 nucleotides line up with TRBD1. Losses at the gene ends were 3 bases for V and 3 bases for J; bases not matched to a gene: 9. The CDR3 is 19 residues long. Germline-derived CDR1 and CDR2 are PRHDT and FYEKMQ (reference sequence). CDR3 DNA: TGTGCCAGCAGCTTCACACGGGACAGGGGGCGATTTGGGGCCAACGTCCTGACTTTC. It yields the protein CASSFTRDRGRFGANVLTF.

The rearrangement uses TRBV4-1 and TRBJ1-6; D is possibly TRBD1 (5 bases). This CDR3 has 13 amino acids. V lost 3 bases and J 8 bases, leaving 8 bases between the germline ends. Germline V CDR1 and CDR2: MGHRA, YSYEKL. The CDR3 nucleotides read TGCGCCAGCAGCCAGGGGCTGGATTCACCCCTCCACTTT. Translation gives CASSQGLDSPLHF.

This clone was observed once. V and J are TRBV27 and TRBJ2-5; 7 bases align to TRBD1. The V gene end was trimmed by 7 bases and the J gene end by 2 bases; junction bases not matched to a gene: 10. The CDR3 has 15 amino acids. Germline loops: CDR1 MNHEY, CDR2 SMNVEV (reference sequence). CDR3 region: CASKRGRLEQETQYF. The CDR3 DNA follows: TGTGCCAGCAAGAGGGGGCGTTTAGAGCAAGAGACCCAGTACTTC.